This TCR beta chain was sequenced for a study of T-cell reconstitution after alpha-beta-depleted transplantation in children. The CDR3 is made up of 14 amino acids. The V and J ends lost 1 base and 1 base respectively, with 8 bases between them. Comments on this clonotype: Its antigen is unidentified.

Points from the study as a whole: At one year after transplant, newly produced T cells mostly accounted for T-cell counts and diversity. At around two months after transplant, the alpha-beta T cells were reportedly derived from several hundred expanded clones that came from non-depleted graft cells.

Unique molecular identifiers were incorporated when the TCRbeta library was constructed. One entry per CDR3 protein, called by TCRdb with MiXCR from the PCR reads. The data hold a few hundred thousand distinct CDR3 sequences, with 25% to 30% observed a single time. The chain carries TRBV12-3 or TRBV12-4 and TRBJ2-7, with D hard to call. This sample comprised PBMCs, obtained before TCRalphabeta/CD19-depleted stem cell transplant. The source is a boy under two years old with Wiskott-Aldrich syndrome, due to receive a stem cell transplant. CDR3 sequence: CASSLVPDSYEQYF. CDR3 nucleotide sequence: TGTGCCAGCAGTTTAGTCCCGGATTCCTACGAGCAGTACTTC.